This T cell receptor (beta chain) derives from a study of Ad26.COV2.S vaccination and SARS-CoV-2 variants. Treatment: 15 to 20 received Ad26.COV2.S at low or high dose, single or two shots; five or six received placebo; per-sample allocation not given. Sample collection was performed on day 63 after the first vaccine or placebo injection. Study-level findings and limits: Total T cell responses may have been underestimated by the TCR breadth and depth analyses. Vaccine recipients had higher spike-specific TCR breadth than placebo recipients. The study found similar non-spike TCR breadth in vaccine and placebo recipients.

Data came from immunoSEQ multiplex PCR; TCRdb stores just in-frame clones and leaves some out. This table has 300,000 to 500,000 clones, 88% appearing once. Germline V gene sequence: CDR1 MNHEY, CDR2 SVGAGI. The CDR3 totals 15 residues. Unmatched junction bases numbered 10, after V lost 7 bases and J lost 2 bases. A note on this clone: The target antigen is unknown.

Sample: peripheral blood, taken in a trial of Ad26.COV2.S vaccine versus placebo. The chain is built from TRBV6-5 and TRBJ1-2, with TRBD1 matching 7 bases. The receptor was isolated from a person aged 18-60 years who received the Ad26.COV2.S COVID-19 vaccine or a placebo. The CDR3 bases are TGTGCCAGCACCTCGACAGACAGGGCGAACTATGGCTACACCTTC. Amino acids: CASTSTDRANYGYTF.